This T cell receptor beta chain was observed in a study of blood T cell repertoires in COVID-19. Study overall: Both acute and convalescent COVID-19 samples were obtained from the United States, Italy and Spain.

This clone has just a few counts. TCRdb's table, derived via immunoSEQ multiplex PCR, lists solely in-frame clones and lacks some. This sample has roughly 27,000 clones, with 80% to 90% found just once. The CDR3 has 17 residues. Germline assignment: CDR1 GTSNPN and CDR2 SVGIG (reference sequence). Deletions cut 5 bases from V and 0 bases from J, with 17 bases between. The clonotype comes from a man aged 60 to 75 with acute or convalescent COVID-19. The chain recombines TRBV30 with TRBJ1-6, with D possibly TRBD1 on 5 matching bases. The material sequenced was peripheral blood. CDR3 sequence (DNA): TGTGCCTGGGTCCGAGCCGGGGGGAGCTCCTATAATTCACCCCTCCACTTT. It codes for CAWVRAGGSSYNSPLHF.